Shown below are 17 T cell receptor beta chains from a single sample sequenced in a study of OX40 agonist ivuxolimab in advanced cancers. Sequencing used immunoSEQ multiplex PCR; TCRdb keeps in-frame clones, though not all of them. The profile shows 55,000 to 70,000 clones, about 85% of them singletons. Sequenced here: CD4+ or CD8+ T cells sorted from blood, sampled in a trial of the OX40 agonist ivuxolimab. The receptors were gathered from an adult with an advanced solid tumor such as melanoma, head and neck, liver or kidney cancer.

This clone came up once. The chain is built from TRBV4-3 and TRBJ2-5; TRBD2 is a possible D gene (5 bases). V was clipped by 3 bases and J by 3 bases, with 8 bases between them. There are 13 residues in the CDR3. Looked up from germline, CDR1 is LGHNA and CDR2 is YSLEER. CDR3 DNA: TGCGCCAGCAGCCACTGGGAGAAAGAGACCCAGTACTTC. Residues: CASSHWEKETQYF.

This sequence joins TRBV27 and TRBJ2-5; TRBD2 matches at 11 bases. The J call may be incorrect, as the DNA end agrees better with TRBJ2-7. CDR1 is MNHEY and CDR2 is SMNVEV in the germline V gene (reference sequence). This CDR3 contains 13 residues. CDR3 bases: TGTGCCAGCAGTCAAACTAGCGGGAGCGAGCAGTACTTC. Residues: CASSQTSGSEQYF.

The CDR3 region is CASSDNGQSPGYF. CDR3 nucleotides: TGTGCCAGCAGTGATAACGGACAGTCCCCCGGTTATTTT. V gene TRBV2 combines with J gene TRBJ2-3, with D possibly being TRBD1 (6 bases). Germline assignment: CDR1 SNHLY and CDR2 FYNNEI. This CDR3 region has 13 residues. V dropped 3 bases and J dropped 15 bases, with 19 bases sitting between them.

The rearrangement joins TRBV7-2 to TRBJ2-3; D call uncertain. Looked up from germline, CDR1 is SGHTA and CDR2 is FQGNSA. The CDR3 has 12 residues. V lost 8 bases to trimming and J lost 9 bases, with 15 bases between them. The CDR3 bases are TGTGCCAGCTCGGTTGAAAACCCCACGCAGTATTTT. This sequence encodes CASSVENPTQYF.

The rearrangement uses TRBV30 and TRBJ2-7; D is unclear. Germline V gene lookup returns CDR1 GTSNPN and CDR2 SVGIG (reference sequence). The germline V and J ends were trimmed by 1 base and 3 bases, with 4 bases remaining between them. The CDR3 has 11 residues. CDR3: CAWSGGYEQYF. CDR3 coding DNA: TGTGCCTGGAGTGGGGGCTACGAGCAGTACTTC.

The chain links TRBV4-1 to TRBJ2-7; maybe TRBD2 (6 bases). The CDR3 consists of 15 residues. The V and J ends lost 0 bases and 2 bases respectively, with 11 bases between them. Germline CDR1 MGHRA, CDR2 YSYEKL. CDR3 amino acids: CASSQESGAPYEQYF. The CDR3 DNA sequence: TGCGCCAGCAGCCAAGAATCGGGAGCCCCCTACGAGCAGTACTTC.

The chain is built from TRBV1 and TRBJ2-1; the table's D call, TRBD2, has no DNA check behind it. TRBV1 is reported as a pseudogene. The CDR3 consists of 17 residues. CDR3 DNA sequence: TGCACCAGCAGCCGGCTAGCGGGAAACGTACGTTACAATGAGCAGTTCTTC. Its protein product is CTSSRLAGNVRYNEQFF.

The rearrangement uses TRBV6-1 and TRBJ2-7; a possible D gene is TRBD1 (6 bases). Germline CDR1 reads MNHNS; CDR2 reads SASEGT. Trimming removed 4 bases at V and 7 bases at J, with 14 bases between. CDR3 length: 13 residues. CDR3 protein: CASSAGQSGEQYF. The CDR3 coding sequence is TGTGCCAGCAGTGCAGGACAGTCGGGGGAGCAGTACTTC.

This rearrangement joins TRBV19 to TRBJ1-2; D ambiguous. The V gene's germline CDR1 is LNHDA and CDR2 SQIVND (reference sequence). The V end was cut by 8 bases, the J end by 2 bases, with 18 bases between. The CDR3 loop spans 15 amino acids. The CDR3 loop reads CASGRNLEVNYGYTF. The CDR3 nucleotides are TGTGCCAGTGGTCGGAATTTGGAGGTGAACTATGGCTACACCTTC.

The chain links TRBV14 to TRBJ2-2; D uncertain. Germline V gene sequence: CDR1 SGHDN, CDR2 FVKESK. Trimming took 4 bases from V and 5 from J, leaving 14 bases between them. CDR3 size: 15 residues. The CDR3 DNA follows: TGTGCCAGCAGCCCGAGACCCCGAGGAACCGGGGAGCTGTTTTTT. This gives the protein CASSPRPRGTGELFF.

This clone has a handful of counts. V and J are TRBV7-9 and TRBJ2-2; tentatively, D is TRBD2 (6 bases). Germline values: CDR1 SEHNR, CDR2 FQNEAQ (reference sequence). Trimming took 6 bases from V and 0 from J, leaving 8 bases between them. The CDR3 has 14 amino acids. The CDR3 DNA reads TGTGCCAGCAGGTGGAGGGCGAACACCGGGGAGCTGTTTTTT. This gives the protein CASRWRANTGELFF.

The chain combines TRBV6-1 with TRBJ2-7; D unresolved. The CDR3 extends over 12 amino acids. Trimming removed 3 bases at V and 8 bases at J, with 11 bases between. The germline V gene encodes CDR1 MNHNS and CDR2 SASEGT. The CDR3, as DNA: TGTGCCAGCAGTGAGATATTGGGAAAGCAGTACTTC. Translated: CASSEILGKQYF.

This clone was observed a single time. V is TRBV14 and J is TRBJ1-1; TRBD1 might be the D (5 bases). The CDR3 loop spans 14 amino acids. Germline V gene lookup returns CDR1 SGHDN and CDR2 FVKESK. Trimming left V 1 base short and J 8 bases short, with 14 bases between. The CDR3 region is CASSQVWTGGEAFF. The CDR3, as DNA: TGTGCCAGCAGCCAAGTTTGGACGGGGGGGGAAGCTTTCTTT.

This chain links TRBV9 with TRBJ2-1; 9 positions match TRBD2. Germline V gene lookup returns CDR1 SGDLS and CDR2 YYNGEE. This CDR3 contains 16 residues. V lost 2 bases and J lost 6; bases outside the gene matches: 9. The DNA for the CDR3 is TGTGCCAGCAGCGTCAGCGGGGGGATATTGGGCAATGAGCAGTTCTTC. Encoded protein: CASSVSGGILGNEQFF.

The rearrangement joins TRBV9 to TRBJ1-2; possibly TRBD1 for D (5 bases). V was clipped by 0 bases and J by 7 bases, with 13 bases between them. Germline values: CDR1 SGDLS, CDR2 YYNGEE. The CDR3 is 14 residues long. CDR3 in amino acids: CASSVDSGGGGYTF. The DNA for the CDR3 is TGTGCCAGCAGCGTAGATTCGGGGGGTGGTGGCTACACCTTC.

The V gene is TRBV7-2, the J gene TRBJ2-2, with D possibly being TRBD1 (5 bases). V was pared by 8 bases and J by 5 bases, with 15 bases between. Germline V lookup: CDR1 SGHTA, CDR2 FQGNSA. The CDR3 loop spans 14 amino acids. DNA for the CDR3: TGTGCCAGCCAGGGTTATTTGAGGACCGGGGAGCTGTTTTTT. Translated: CASQGYLRTGELFF.

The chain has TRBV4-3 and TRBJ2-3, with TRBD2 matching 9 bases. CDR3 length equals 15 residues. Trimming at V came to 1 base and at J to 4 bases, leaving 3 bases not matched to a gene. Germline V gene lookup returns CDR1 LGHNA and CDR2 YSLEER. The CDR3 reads CASSQGGRAPDTQYF. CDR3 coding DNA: TGCGCCAGCAGCCAAGGCGGGAGGGCCCCAGATACGCAGTATTTT.